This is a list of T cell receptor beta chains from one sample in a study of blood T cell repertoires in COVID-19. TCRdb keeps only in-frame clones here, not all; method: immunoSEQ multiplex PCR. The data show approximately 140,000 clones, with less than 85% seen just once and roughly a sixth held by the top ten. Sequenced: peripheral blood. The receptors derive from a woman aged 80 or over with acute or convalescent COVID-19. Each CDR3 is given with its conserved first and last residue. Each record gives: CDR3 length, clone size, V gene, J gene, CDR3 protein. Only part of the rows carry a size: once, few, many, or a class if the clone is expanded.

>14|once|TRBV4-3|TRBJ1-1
CASSLKSGGAEAFF
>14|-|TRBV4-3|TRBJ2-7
CASSQQGGQYEQYF
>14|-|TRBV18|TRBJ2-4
CASSPLAESNIQYF
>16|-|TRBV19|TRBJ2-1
CASTPSQFAEPHEQFF
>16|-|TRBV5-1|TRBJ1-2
CASSLVVAGGGHGYTF
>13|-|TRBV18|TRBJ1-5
CASSPDSYQPQHF
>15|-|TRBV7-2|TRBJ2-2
CASSQEGRGTGELFF
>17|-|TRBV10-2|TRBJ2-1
CASSESFGGGASYEQFF
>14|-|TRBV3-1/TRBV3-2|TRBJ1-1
CASSQVTGNTEAFF
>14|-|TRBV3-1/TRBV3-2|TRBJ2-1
CASSQDHGGREQFF
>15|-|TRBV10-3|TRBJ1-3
CAITTGLGSGNTIYF
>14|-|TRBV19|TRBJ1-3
CASSMLGPGNTIYF
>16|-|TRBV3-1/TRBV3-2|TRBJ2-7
CASSRLEGGLSYEQYF
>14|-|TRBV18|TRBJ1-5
CASSKDRDLGPQHF
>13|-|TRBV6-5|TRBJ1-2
CASSSREVYGYTF
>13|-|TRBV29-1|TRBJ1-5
CSVVGDREQPQHF
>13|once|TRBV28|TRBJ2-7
CASSSGSVYEQYF
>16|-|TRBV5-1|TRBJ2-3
CASSLGTDQWTDTQYF
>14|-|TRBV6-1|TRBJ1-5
CASSEKPVNQPQHF
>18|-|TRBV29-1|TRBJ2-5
CSVGGDDRSYGKGETQYF
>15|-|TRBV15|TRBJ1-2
CATSRDSGTKQGYTF
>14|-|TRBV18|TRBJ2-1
CASSPGTVYNEQFF
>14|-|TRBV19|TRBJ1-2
CASATGLSGNGYTF
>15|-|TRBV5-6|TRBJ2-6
CASSRRGSGANVLTF
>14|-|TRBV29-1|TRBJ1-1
CSVAAGGGHTEAFF
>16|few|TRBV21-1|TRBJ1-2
CASSKASRGQHYGYTF
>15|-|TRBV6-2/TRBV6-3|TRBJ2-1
CASSYQDLSYNEQFF
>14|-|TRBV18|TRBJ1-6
CASSPGQGLSPLHF
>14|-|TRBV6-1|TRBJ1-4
CASSDRPGREKLFF
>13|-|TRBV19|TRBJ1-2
CASSIGRDGGYTF
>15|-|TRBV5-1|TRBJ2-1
CASSGSGRRVNEQFF
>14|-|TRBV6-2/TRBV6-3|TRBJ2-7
CASSYSGPAYEQYF
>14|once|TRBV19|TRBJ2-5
CASSIPGGLETQYF
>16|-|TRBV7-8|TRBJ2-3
CASSRRTGEGADTQYF
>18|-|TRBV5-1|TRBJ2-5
CASSLRPTGQAQRETQYF
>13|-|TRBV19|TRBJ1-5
CASSAGSGEPQHF
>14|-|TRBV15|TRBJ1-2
CATTPSGGRYGYTF
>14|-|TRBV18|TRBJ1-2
CASSPFDRGSGYTF
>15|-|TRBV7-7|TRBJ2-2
CASSPGGGNTGELFF
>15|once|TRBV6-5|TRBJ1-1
CASSSGTGRYTEAFF
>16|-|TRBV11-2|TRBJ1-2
CASSFTGGSLNYGYTF